These 29 T cell receptor beta chains came from one sample sequenced in a study of cytomegalovirus exposure and HLA in healthy donors. This PCR relied on a set of 60 Vbeta primers and 13 Jbeta primers. The protocol was immunoSEQ multiplex PCR, while the TCRdb copy is restricted to in-frame clones and leaves out a portion. The sample has 150,000 to 200,000 clones; 70% to 90% are singletons. The material sequenced was PBMCs. These receptor sequences come from a man in his late teens or twenties in good health and CMV-seropositive.

V and J are TRBV15 and TRBJ2-6; D is possibly TRBD1 (5 bases). Trimming took off 0 bases at V and 4 bases at J, with 10 bases between the two ends. There are 16 residues in the CDR3. CDR1 is LNHNV, CDR2 YYDKDF, per germline (reference sequence). DNA for the CDR3: TGTGCCACCAGCAGAGATCGTCAGGGCGGGGCCAACGTCCTGACTTTC. This translates into CATSRDRQGGANVLTF.

The genes are TRBV18 and TRBJ1-5; 10 bases are shared with TRBD1. The V gene end was trimmed by 3 bases and the J gene end by 6 bases; junction bases not matched to a gene: 5. The CDR3 loop spans 15 amino acids. The germline V gene has CDR1 KGHSH and CDR2 LQKENI. The CDR3 loop is CASSPPDRGFQPQHF. In DNA, the CDR3 is TGTGCCAGCTCACCGCCGGACAGGGGGTTTCAGCCCCAGCATTTT.

The gene calls are TRBV9 and TRBJ2-5; TRBD2 matches 7 bases. V trimming: 4 bases; J trimming: 3 bases; junction bases outside the gene matches: 12. CDR3 length equals 16 residues. CDR1 is SGDLS, CDR2 YYNGEE, per germline. CDR3 coding DNA: TGTGCCAGCAGCTGGGGGGGAAGGGGATCGGAAGAGACCCAGTACTTC. Translating it yields CASSWGGRGSEETQYF.

The chain employs TRBV2 and TRBJ2-2; 8 bases are a match to TRBD1. Germline V gene lookup returns CDR1 SNHLY and CDR2 FYNNEI. The CDR3 has 15 amino acids. The V segment lost 2 bases and the J segment 5 bases; nucleotides outside the gene matches: 4. This CDR3 reads CASSELQGATGELFF. CDR3 nucleotide sequence: TGTGCCAGCAGTGAACTTCAGGGGGCAACCGGGGAGCTGTTTTTT.

The chain has TRBV29-1 and TRBJ2-2; 13 bases match TRBD2. The CDR3 length is 14 residues. Trimming at V came to 6 bases and at J to 8 bases, leaving 6 bases not matched to a gene. Germline values: CDR1 SQVTM, CDR2 ANQGSEA. The CDR3 is CSVLAGGPGGELFF. Here the CDR3 DNA reads TGCAGCGTACTAGCGGGGGGGCCTGGGGGGGAGCTGTTTTTT.

V gene TRBV7-6 combines with J gene TRBJ2-5; TRBD1 aligns across 8 bases. The CDR3 has 13 amino acids. Germline assignment: CDR1 SGHVS and CDR2 FNYEAQ. V lost 5 bases, J lost 5 bases, and 4 bases stayed unmatched. CDR3 sequence reads: CASSRTGLETQYF. CDR3 bases: TGTGCCAGCAGCCGGACAGGGCTGGAGACCCAGTACTTC. The full variable domain, rest sourced from reference TRBV7-6 and TRBJ2-5, is GAGVSQSPRYKVTKRGQDVALRCDPISGHVSLYWYRQALGQGPEFLTYFNYEAQQDKSGLPNDRFSAERPEGSISTLTIQRTEQRDSAMYRCASSRTGLETQYFGPGTRLLVL.

This chain joins TRBV5-4 and TRBJ2-7; 7 bases fit TRBD1. There are 15 residues in the CDR3. After removal of 3 bases from V and 7 bases from J, the junction contained 13 bases not matched to a gene. From germline, CDR1 is SGHNT and CDR2 YYREEE (reference sequence). The CDR3 sequence is CASSSAERGPGEQYF. The CDR3 DNA reads as TGTGCCAGCAGCTCGGCGGAGAGGGGGCCGGGGGAGCAGTACTTC.

There are a few counts of this clone. The V and J genes are TRBV10-3 and TRBJ1-6, with 10 positions matching TRBD1. The CDR3 length is 13 residues. Germline lookup yields CDR1 ENHRY and CDR2 SYGVKD. V gave up 6 bases and J gave up 8 bases; unmatched junction bases: 1. The CDR3 coding sequence is TGTGCCATCAGAGGGACAGGGGATTCACCCCTCCACTTT. It translates to CAIRGTGDSPLHF.

The V gene is TRBV19, the J gene TRBJ1-2; D unresolved. Germline V gene data show CDR1 as LNHDA and CDR2 as SQIVND (reference sequence). Trimming took off 6 bases at V and 6 bases at J, with 11 bases between the two ends. This CDR3 spans 12 amino acids. Here the CDR3 DNA reads TGTGCCAGTAGCTCTGGGAGGCATGGCTACACCTTC. Translation gives CASSSGRHGYTF.

The J gene is TRBJ2-5, the V gene TRBV7-9, with TRBD1 identical over 7 bases. CDR3 length: 14 amino acids. Germline V lookup: CDR1 SEHNR, CDR2 FQNEAQ (reference sequence). V gave up 4 bases and J gave up 5 bases; unmatched junction bases: 7. CDR3 nucleotides: TGTGCCAGCAGCTCGACAGGGAACGGGGAGACCCAGTACTTC. Its protein is CASSSTGNGETQYF.

Only a few counts were recorded for this clone. The V and J genes are TRBV2 and TRBJ2-7; no clear D. The CDR3 sequence is 10 residues long. From germline, CDR1 is SNHLY and CDR2 FYNNEI. V was pared by 8 bases and J by 4 bases, with 6 bases between. The CDR3 here is CASERYEQYF. The CDR3 nucleotides are TGTGCCAGCGAGAGGTACGAGCAGTACTTC. The full variable domain, completed using reference TRBV2 and TRBJ2-7, is EPEVTQTPSHQVTQMGQEVILRCVPISNHLYFYWYRQILGQKVEFLVSFYNNEISEKSEIFDDQFSVERPDGSNFTLKIRSTKLEDSAMYFCASERYEQYFGPGTRLTVT.

The rearrangement links TRBV18 to TRBJ1-6; 7 nucleotides line up with TRBD1. CDR1 and CDR2 from the germline V gene are KGHSH and LQKENI. CDR3 length: 17 residues. After removal of 4 bases from V and 2 bases from J, the junction contained 8 bases not matched to a gene. The CDR3 DNA is TGTGCCAGCTCACTGGGGACAGATTTCCCCTATAATTCACCCCTCCACTTT. This translates into CASSLGTDFPYNSPLHF. Supplemented by reference TRBV18 and TRBJ1-6, the full variable domain reads NAGVMQNPRHLVRRRGQEARLRCSPMKGHSHVYWYRQLPEEGLKFMVYLQKENIIDESGMPKERFSAEFPKEGPSILRIQQVVRGDSAAYFCASSLGTDFPYNSPLHFGNGTRLTVT.

This chain links TRBV30 with TRBJ2-2; 12 bases match TRBD2. The CDR3 length is 14 residues. Trimming at V came to 4 bases and at J to 5 bases, leaving 2 bases not matched to a gene. The germline V gene encodes CDR1 GTSNPN and CDR2 SVGIG (reference sequence). The CDR3 DNA reads TGTGCCTGGACCGGGACTAGCGGGACCGGGGAGCTGTTTTTT. The encoded protein is CAWTGTSGTGELFF.

This clone appeared a single time. The chain couples TRBV11-2 to TRBJ2-7; D may be TRBD1 (5 bases). The CDR3 loop spans 13 amino acids. Germline V CDR1 and CDR2: SGHAT, FQNNGV. The V and J ends lost 3 bases and 2 bases respectively, with 8 bases between them. The CDR3 sequence: CASSFGRAYEQYF. The CDR3 DNA sequence: TGTGCCAGCAGCTTCGGCAGGGCCTACGAGCAGTACTTC.

In the case of this clone: Mismatch with germline at one junction end may stem from a read error. This chain connects TRBV7-9 to TRBJ2-1; possible D gene TRBD2, 6 bases. CDR3 length equals 18 residues. The germline V gene has CDR1 SEHNR and CDR2 FQNEAQ (reference sequence). In DNA, the CDR3 is TGTTCCAGCAGCTTATATCCCTCCGCCCTGCGGGGACACAATGAGCAGTTCTTC. Its translation: CSSSLYPSALRGHNEQFF.

The chain is built from TRBV19 and TRBJ1-1; weak D call: TRBD1 (5 bases). The CDR3 covers 13 residues. The germline CDR1 and CDR2 sequences are LNHDA and SQIVND (reference sequence). Trimming removed 3 bases from V and 7 bases from J, with 12 bases in between. The CDR3 here is CASSMLLGGEAFF. CDR3 DNA sequence: TGTGCCAGTAGTATGTTATTGGGGGGTGAAGCTTTCTTT.

V gene TRBV30 combines with J gene TRBJ1-1; D is ambiguous. Germline-derived CDR1 and CDR2 are GTSNPN and SVGIG (reference sequence). The CDR3 totals 16 residues. V lost 0 bases to trimming and J lost 5 bases, with 19 bases between them. The CDR3: CAWSVQSRRVYTEAFF. As DNA, the CDR3 is TGTGCCTGGAGTGTACAATCGCGGAGGGTGTATACTGAAGCTTTCTTT.

In its sample, this clone was seen a few times. V and J are TRBV6-6 and TRBJ1-5, with 7 nucleotides matching TRBD1. The germline V gene has CDR1 MNHNY and CDR2 SVGAGI (reference sequence). The CDR3 has 15 amino acids. V shed 6 bases, J shed 5 bases, and the junction held 10 bases outside the gene matches. The CDR3 DNA is TGTGCCAGCAGAGAAACCGGGACAGTTCATCAGCCCCAGCATTTT. Its translation is CASRETGTVHQPQHF.

The chain uses TRBV6-5 and TRBJ2-5; D is unclear. The better agreement between TRBJ2-7 and the DNA end casts doubt on the J call. The CDR3 covers 13 residues. Per germline, CDR1 MNHEY and CDR2 SVGAGI. The DNA for the CDR3 is TGTGCCAGCAGTTACGGCAGGCGCTACGAGCAGTACTTC. Encoded protein: CASSYGRRYEQYF.

This chain uses TRBV16 with TRBJ1-5; 7 bases are shared with TRBD1. Germline loops: CDR1 KGHSY, CDR2 FQNENV. The CDR3 consists of 14 residues. The V and J ends lost 4 bases and 7 bases, in that order; junction bases with no gene match: 7. CDR3 sequence reads: CASSPQGVGQPQHF. CDR3 nucleotide sequence: TGTGCCAGCAGCCCCCAGGGGGTTGGACAGCCCCAGCATTTT.

The chain employs TRBV20-1 and TRBJ2-5; a weak D match, TRBD2 (5 bases). The CDR3 extends over 11 amino acids. Looked up from germline, CDR1 is DFQATT and CDR2 is SNEGSKA (reference sequence). Trimming removed 5 bases from V and 7 bases from J, with 11 bases in between. This CDR3 reads CSADREGTQYF. The CDR3 region has the DNA TGCAGTGCTGACCGAGAGGGGACCCAGTACTTC.

This clone occurred a few times. The V and J genes are TRBV6-1 and TRBJ2-7; no definite D call. Germline V lookup: CDR1 MNHNS, CDR2 SASEGT. V was clipped by 2 bases and J by 11 bases, with 16 bases between them. The CDR3 length is 13 residues. CDR3 sequence: CASSESGRVSEYF. In DNA form, the CDR3 reads TGTGCCAGCAGTGAAAGTGGTAGAGTGTCGGAGTACTTC.

This clone turned up a few times. The gene calls are TRBV5-4 and TRBJ2-7, with 8 nucleotides matching TRBD1. The CDR3 contains 16 residues. Germline V CDR1 and CDR2: SGHNT, YYREEE (reference sequence). Losses at the gene ends were 0 bases for V and 4 bases for J; bases not matched to a gene: 9. The CDR3 nucleotides are TGTGCCAGCAGCTTGGCGGGGACAGGAGCAAGATACGAGCAGTACTTC. As protein: CASSLAGTGARYEQYF.

V is TRBV4-1 and J is TRBJ1-2; 9 nucleotides agree with TRBD1. V trimming: 6 bases; J trimming: 2 bases; junction bases outside the gene matches: 4. The CDR3 is 14 amino acids. Germline CDR1 MGHRA, CDR2 YSYEKL. CDR3 loop: CASSTTGGNYGYTF. The DNA of the CDR3 is TGCGCCAGCAGTACGACAGGGGGGAACTATGGCTACACCTTC.

This chain links TRBV10-3 with TRBJ1-1, with D unclear. The CDR3 totals 8 residues. CDR1 is ENHRY, CDR2 SYGVKD, per germline. The CDR3 sequence is CFEGEAFF. The CDR3 DNA reads as TGTTTTGAGGGCGAAGCTTTCTTT.

J is TRBJ2-1 and V is TRBV7-6; possible D gene TRBD2, 5 bases. The germline V gene has CDR1 SGHVS and CDR2 FNYEAQ. Trimming left V 1 base short and J 4 bases short, with 11 bases between. CDR3 length equals 15 residues. CDR3 amino acids: CASSLGSRTYNEQFF. The CDR3 DNA follows: TGTGCCAGCAGCTTAGGATCGAGGACTTACAATGAGCAGTTCTTC.

J is TRBJ2-1 and V is TRBV5-6, with D perhaps matching TRBD2 (6 bases). The CDR3 has 18 amino acids. Germline lookup yields CDR1 SGHDT and CDR2 YYEEEE. Trimming took off 4 bases at V and 8 bases at J, with 28 bases between the two ends. CDR3 sequence reads: CASSHSPASSGRRDEQFF. DNA of the CDR3: TGTGCCAGCAGCCACAGCCCCGCCAGTAGCGGCCGACGGGATGAGCAGTTCTTC.

The chain uses TRBV23-1 and TRBJ2-4; TRBD2 matches at 9 bases. TRBV23-1 is an ORF, with its function uncertain. The V segment lost 0 bases and the J segment 1 base; nucleotides outside the gene matches: 10. The CDR3 totals 19 residues. Written as DNA, the CDR3 is TGCGCCAGCAGTCAATCACCGCGGGGGGGGGCCTCGGCCAAAAACATTCAGTACTTC. Residues: CASSQSPRGGASAKNIQYF.

The J gene is TRBJ1-5, the V gene TRBV6-5, with 7 nucleotides matching TRBD1. Germline CDR1 MNHEY, CDR2 SVGAGI. The V segment lost 4 bases and the J segment 7 bases; nucleotides outside the gene matches: 13. The CDR3 has 16 amino acids. The CDR3 loop is CASSWTPQTGPQPQHF. In DNA, the CDR3 is TGTGCCAGCAGTTGGACTCCCCAGACAGGGCCCCAGCCCCAGCATTTT.